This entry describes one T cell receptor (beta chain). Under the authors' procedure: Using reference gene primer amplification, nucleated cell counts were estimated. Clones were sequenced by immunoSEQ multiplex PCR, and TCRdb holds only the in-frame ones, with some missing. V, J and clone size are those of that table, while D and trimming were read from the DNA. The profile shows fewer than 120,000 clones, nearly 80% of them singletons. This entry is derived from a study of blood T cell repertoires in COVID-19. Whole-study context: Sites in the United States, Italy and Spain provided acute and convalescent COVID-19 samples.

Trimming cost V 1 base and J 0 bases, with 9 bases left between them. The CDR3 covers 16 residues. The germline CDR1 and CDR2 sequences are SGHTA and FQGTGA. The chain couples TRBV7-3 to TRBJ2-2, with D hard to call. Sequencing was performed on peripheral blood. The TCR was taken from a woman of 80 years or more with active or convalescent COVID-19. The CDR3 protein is CASSLKANANTGELFF. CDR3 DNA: TGTGCCAGCAGCTTAAAAGCGAACGCGAACACCGGGGAGCTGTTTTTT.